This record concerns one TCR beta chain sequence. This sample is part of a study of blood T cell repertoires in COVID-19. Study-level information: The study drew acute and convalescent COVID-19 samples from the United States, Italy and Spain.

The CDR3 contains 17 residues. V was clipped by 1 base and J by 0 bases; unmatched bases: 0. CDR1 is LGHNA and CDR2 is YSLEER in the germline V gene. Clones were sequenced by immunoSEQ multiplex PCR, and TCRdb holds only the in-frame ones, with some missing. The sample includes 300,000 to 400,000 clones, around nine tenths seen only once; the top ten take roughly 7.1%. The chain couples TRBV4-3 to TRBJ2-6, with TRBD1 matching 10 bases. The receptor was derived from a woman aged 60-75 years with COVID-19, enrolled during active disease. Sequencing was carried out using peripheral blood. The CDR3 nucleotides read TGCGCCAGCAGCCAAGGGGACAGGGGCTCTGGGGCCAACGTCCTGACTTTC. It codes for CASSQGDRGSGANVLTF.